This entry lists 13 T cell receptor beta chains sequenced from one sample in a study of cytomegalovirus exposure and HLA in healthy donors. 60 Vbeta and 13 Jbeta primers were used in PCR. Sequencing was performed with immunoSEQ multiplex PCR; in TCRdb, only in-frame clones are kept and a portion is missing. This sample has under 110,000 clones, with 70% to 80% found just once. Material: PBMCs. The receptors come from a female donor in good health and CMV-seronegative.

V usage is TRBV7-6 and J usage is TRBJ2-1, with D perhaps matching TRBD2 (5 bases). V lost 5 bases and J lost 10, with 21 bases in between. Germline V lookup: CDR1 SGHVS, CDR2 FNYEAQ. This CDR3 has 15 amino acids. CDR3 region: CASSPSIARAGEQFF. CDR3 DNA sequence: TGTGCCAGCAGCCCTAGCATCGCGCGGGCAGGAGAGCAGTTCTTC.

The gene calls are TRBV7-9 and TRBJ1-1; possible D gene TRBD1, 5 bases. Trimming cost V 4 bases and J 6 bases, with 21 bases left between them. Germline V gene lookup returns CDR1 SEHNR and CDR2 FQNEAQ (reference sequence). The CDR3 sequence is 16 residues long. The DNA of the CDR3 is TGTGCCAGCAGCTCAAGGGCCGCAGGGTCCGAGTCTGAAGCTTTCTTT. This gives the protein CASSSRAAGSESEAFF. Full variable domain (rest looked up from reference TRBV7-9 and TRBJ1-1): DTGVSQNPRHKITKRGQNVTFRCDPISEHNRLYWYRQTLGQGPEFLTYFQNEAQLEKSRLLSDRFSAERPKGSFSTLEIQRTEQGDSAMYLCASSSRAAGSESEAFFGQGTRLTVV.

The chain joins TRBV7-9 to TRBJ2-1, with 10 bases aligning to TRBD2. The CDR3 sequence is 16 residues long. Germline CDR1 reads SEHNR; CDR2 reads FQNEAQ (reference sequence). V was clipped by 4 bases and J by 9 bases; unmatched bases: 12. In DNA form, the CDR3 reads TGTGCCAGCAGCTGGGAACTAGCGGGAATCGGCGCTGAGCAGTTCTTC. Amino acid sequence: CASSWELAGIGAEQFF.

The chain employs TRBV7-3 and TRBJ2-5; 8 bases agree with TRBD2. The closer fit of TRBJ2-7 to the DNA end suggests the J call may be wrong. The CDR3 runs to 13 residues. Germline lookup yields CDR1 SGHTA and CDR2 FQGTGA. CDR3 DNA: TGTGCCAGCAGCTCGACTAGCGTCGGCGAGCAGTACTTC. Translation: CASSSTSVGEQYF.

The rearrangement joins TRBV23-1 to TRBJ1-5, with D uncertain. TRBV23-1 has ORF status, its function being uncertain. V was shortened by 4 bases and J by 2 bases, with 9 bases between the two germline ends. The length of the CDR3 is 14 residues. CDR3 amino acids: CASSPPGGNQPQHF. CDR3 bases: TGCGCCAGCAGTCCCCCGGGAGGCAATCAGCCCCAGCATTTT.

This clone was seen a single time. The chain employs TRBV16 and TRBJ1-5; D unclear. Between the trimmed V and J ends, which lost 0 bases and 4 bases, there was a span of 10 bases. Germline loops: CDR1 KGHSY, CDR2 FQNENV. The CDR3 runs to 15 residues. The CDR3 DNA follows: TGTGCCAGCAGCCAATCTCCAGGTAGTAATCAGCCCCAGCATTTT. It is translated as CASSQSPGSNQPQHF.

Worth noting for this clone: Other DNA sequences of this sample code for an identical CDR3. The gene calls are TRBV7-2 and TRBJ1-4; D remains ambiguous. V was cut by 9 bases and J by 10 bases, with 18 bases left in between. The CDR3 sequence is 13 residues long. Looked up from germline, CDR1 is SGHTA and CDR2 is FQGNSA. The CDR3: CASSAWTEGKLFF. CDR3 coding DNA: TGTGCCAGTAGCGCATGGACTGAGGGAAAACTGTTTTTT.

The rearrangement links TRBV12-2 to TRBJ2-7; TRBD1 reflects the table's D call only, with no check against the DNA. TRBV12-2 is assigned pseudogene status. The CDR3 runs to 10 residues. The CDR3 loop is CASPHWPRYF. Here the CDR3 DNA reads TGTGCAAGTCCCCATTGGCCACGGTACTTC.

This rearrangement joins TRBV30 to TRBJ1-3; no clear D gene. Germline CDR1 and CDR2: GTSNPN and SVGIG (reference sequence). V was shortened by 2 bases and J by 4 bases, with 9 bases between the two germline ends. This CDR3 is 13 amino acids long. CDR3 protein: CAWSTGHGNTIYF. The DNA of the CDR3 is TGTGCCTGGAGTACTGGGCACGGAAACACCATATATTTT.

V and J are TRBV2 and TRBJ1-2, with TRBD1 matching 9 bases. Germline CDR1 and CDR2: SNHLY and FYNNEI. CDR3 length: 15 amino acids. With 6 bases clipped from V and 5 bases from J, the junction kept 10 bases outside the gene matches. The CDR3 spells CASRLIGTGLYGYTF. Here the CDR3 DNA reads TGTGCCAGCAGGCTTATCGGGACAGGGCTTTATGGCTACACCTTC.

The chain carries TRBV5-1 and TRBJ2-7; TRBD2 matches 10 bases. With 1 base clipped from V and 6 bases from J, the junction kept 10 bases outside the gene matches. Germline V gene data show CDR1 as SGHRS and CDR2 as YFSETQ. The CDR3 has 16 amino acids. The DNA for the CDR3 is TGCGCCAGCAGCTTGAGGCTAGCGGGGGAGTATGCCGAGCAGTACTTC. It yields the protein CASSLRLAGEYAEQYF.

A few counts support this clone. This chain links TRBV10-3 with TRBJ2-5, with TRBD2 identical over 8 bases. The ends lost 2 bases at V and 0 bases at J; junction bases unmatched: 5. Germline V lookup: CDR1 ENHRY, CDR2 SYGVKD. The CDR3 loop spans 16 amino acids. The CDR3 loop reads CAISEGTSGYQETQYF. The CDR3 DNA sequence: TGTGCCATCAGTGAGGGTACTAGCGGTTACCAAGAGACCCAGTACTTC.

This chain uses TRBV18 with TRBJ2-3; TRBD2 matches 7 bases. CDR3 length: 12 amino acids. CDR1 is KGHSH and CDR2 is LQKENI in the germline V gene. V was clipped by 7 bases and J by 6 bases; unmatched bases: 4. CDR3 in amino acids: CASFQLADTQYF. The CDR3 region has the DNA TGTGCCAGCTTCCAACTAGCGGATACGCAGTATTTT.